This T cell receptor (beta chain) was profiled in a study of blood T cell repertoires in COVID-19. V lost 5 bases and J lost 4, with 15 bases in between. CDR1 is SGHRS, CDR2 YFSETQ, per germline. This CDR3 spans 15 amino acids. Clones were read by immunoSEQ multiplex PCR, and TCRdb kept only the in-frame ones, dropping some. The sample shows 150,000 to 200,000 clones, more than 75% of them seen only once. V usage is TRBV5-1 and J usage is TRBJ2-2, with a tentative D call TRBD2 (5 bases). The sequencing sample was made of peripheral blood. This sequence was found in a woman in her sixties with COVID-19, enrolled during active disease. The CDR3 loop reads CASSPRGPTTGELFF. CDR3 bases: TGCGCCAGCAGTCCGCGCGGGCCGACCACCGGGGAGCTGTTTTTT.